These T cell receptor beta chains were read from a single sample in a study of blood T cell repertoires in COVID-19. Some clones are missing from TCRdb's copy, which holds only in-frame ones; the method was immunoSEQ multiplex PCR. The table has hundreds of thousands of clones, about 85% seen once. The sequenced material came from PBMCs or T cells enriched from blood (not recorded which). These receptors all stem from a woman between 45 and 60 years old who had recovered from COVID-19. Both conserved end residues are part of each CDR3. A D gene is named only where the DNA matches it firmly. Clone size is stated in some rows and not others, as once, few, many or a class when expanded.

abundance: .
j_gene: TRBJ1-6
v_gene: TRBV30
d_gene: .
CDR3aa: CAWTWRGYNSPLHF
CDR3nt: TGTGCCTGGACGTGGAGGGGCTATAATTCACCCCTCCACTTT

abundance: .
j_gene: TRBJ1-1
v_gene: TRBV20-1
d_gene: .
CDR3aa: CSATGETEAFF
CDR3nt: TGCAGTGCTACTGGAGAAACTGAAGCTTTCTTT

abundance: .
j_gene: TRBJ2-7
v_gene: TRBV30
d_gene: .
CDR3aa: CAWSVSAGPYEQYF
CDR3nt: TGTGCCTGGAGTGTTTCGGCAGGGCCCTACGAGCAGTACTTC

abundance: .
j_gene: TRBJ2-7
v_gene: TRBV3-1/TRBV3-2
d_gene: .
CDR3aa: CASSQDRLARSSYEQYF
CDR3nt: TGTGCCAGCAGCCAAGATAGGCTAGCGAGGAGCTCCTACGAGCAGTACTTC

abundance: .
j_gene: TRBJ2-3
v_gene: TRBV6-5
d_gene: .
CDR3aa: CASSSSGVREYF
CDR3nt: TGTGCCAGCAGTTCCTCTGGGGTGAGGGAGTATTTT

abundance: .
j_gene: TRBJ2-3
v_gene: TRBV4-2
d_gene: TRBD2
CDR3aa: CASSQEVAGDGADTQYF
CDR3nt: TGTGCCAGCAGCCAAGAGGTGGCGGGAGACGGCGCAGATACGCAGTATTTT

abundance: .
j_gene: TRBJ1-2
v_gene: TRBV6-1
d_gene: .
CDR3aa: CASSEARGGYTF
CDR3nt: TGTGCCAGCAGTGAAGCACGCGGCGGCTACACCTTC

abundance: .
j_gene: TRBJ1-5
v_gene: TRBV18
d_gene: .
CDR3aa: CASSKPEGPQHF
CDR3nt: TGTGCCAGCTCGAAACCTGAGGGGCCCCAGCATTTT

abundance: .
j_gene: TRBJ1-6
v_gene: TRBV2
d_gene: TRBD1
CDR3aa: CASTIQGEIYNSPLHF
CDR3nt: TGTGCCAGCACCATACAGGGGGAGATTTATAATTCACCCCTCCACTTT

abundance: .
j_gene: TRBJ2-7
v_gene: TRBV28
d_gene: .
CDR3aa: CASSRRTGIGQYF
CDR3nt: TGTGCCAGCAGTCGACGTACAGGTATTGGGCAGTACTTC

abundance: .
j_gene: TRBJ1-1
v_gene: TRBV7-9
d_gene: .
CDR3aa: CASSFRGAGTEAFF
CDR3nt: TGTGCCAGCAGCTTCAGGGGCGCCGGCACTGAAGCTTTCTTT

abundance: .
j_gene: TRBJ2-1
v_gene: TRBV4-3
d_gene: TRBD2
CDR3aa: CASSQGLAGDNEQFF
CDR3nt: TGCGCCAGCAGCCAAGGACTAGCGGGAGACAATGAGCAGTTCTTC

abundance: .
j_gene: TRBJ2-5
v_gene: TRBV27
d_gene: TRBD2
CDR3aa: CASRAPGGITETQYF
CDR3nt: TGTGCCAGCAGAGCGCCGGGAGGAATCACAGAGACCCAGTACTTC

abundance: once
j_gene: TRBJ2-3
v_gene: TRBV7-9
d_gene: TRBD2
CDR3aa: CAGTSGTYSTDTQYF
CDR3nt: TGTGCCGGGACTAGCGGTACTTATAGCACAGATACGCAGTATTTT

abundance: .
j_gene: TRBJ2-3
v_gene: TRBV4-3
d_gene: TRBD2
CDR3aa: CASSQGWSSGSVDTQYF
CDR3nt: TGCGCCAGCAGCCAAGGGTGGTCTAGCGGGAGTGTGGATACGCAGTATTTT

abundance: .
j_gene: TRBJ1-4
v_gene: TRBV28
d_gene: .
CDR3aa: CASSSQGPEKLFF
CDR3nt: TGTGCCAGTTCCTCTCAGGGGCCTGAAAAACTGTTTTTT

abundance: .
j_gene: TRBJ1-5
v_gene: TRBV9
d_gene: .
CDR3aa: CASSGVADGGTEQPQHF
CDR3nt: TGTGCCAGCAGCGGGGTAGCAGACGGGGGGACGGAACAGCCCCAGCATTTT

abundance: once
j_gene: TRBJ1-6
v_gene: TRBV27
d_gene: TRBD1
CDR3aa: CASRPGQERSPLHF
CDR3nt: TGTGCCAGCAGACCCGGACAGGAGCGATCACCCCTCCACTTT

abundance: .
j_gene: TRBJ2-1
v_gene: TRBV6-2/TRBV6-3
d_gene: TRBD2
CDR3aa: CASSTQVGGRSDEQFF
CDR3nt: TGTGCCAGCAGTACACAAGTTGGCGGGAGGAGCGATGAGCAGTTCTTC

abundance: .
j_gene: TRBJ2-1
v_gene: TRBV11-2
d_gene: .
CDR3aa: CASSLLLREQFF
CDR3nt: TGTGCCAGCAGCTTACTCCTGCGGGAGCAGTTCTTC

abundance: .
j_gene: TRBJ2-7
v_gene: TRBV10-1
d_gene: TRBD1
CDR3aa: CATSPGQGPYEQYF
CDR3nt: TGCGCCACCTCGCCGGGACAGGGCCCCTACGAGCAGTACTTC

abundance: few
j_gene: TRBJ2-7
v_gene: TRBV7-9
d_gene: .
CDR3aa: CASSFSGRAVRLGTYEQYF
CDR3nt: TGTGCCAGCAGCTTTAGCGGCAGGGCCGTTCGTTTGGGTACCTACGAGCAGTACTTC

abundance: .
j_gene: TRBJ1-5
v_gene: TRBV19
d_gene: TRBD1
CDR3aa: CASSMRGLENFNQPQHF
CDR3nt: TGTGCCAGTAGTATGAGGGGGCTCGAAAATTTCAATCAGCCCCAGCATTTT

abundance: .
j_gene: TRBJ1-6
v_gene: TRBV7-8
d_gene: TRBD1
CDR3aa: CASSLADRGIESPLHF
CDR3nt: TGTGCCAGCAGCTTAGCCGACAGGGGTATAGAATCACCCCTCCACTTT

abundance: .
j_gene: TRBJ2-1
v_gene: TRBV7-9
d_gene: TRBD2
CDR3aa: CASSLLPSGRDNEQFF
CDR3nt: TGTGCCAGCAGCTTACTACCTAGCGGGAGGGACAATGAGCAGTTCTTC

abundance: .
j_gene: TRBJ2-6
v_gene: TRBV6-2/TRBV6-3
d_gene: TRBD2
CDR3aa: CASSPRTSGTVLGANVLTF
CDR3nt: TGTGCCAGCAGTCCGCGGACTAGCGGGACGGTCCTAGGGGCCAACGTCCTGACTTTC

abundance: .
j_gene: TRBJ2-3
v_gene: TRBV20-1
d_gene: TRBD2
CDR3aa: CSATTSGSQYF
CDR3nt: TGCAGTGCTACTACTAGCGGGAGTCAGTATTTT

abundance: .
j_gene: TRBJ1-5
v_gene: TRBV21-1
d_gene: .
CDR3aa: CASTPQRTGEGGQPQHF
CDR3nt: TGTGCCAGCACCCCCCAGAGGACAGGGGAGGGAGGTCAGCCCCAGCATTTT

abundance: once
j_gene: TRBJ2-1
v_gene: TRBV19
d_gene: TRBD1
CDR3aa: CASSIGPRQGGYNEQFF
CDR3nt: TGTGCCAGTAGTATAGGGCCGAGACAGGGGGGGTACAATGAGCAGTTCTTC

abundance: .
j_gene: TRBJ1-5
v_gene: TRBV2
d_gene: TRBD1
CDR3aa: CASRGDSYYSNQPQHF
CDR3nt: TGTGCCAGCAGGGGGGACAGCTATTATAGCAATCAGCCCCAGCATTTT

abundance: .
j_gene: TRBJ1-4
v_gene: TRBV12-3/TRBV12-4
d_gene: TRBD1
CDR3aa: CASSGQVNEKLFF
CDR3nt: TGTGCCAGCAGTGGACAGGTTAATGAAAAACTGTTTTTT

abundance: .
j_gene: TRBJ2-1
v_gene: TRBV5-3
d_gene: .
CDR3aa: CARSLTREDEQFF
CDR3nt: TGTGCCAGAAGCTTAACGAGGGAGGATGAGCAGTTCTTC

abundance: .
j_gene: TRBJ2-5
v_gene: TRBV7-3
d_gene: .
CDR3aa: CASSNRPNNIQETQYF
CDR3nt: TGTGCCAGCAGCAACAGACCAAATAACATACAAGAGACCCAGTACTTC

abundance: .
j_gene: TRBJ2-1
v_gene: TRBV4-3
d_gene: .
CDR3aa: CASSPDNNEQFF
CDR3nt: TGCGCCAGCAGCCCCGACAACAATGAGCAGTTCTTC

abundance: .
j_gene: TRBJ1-1
v_gene: TRBV2
d_gene: .
CDR3aa: CASILLVNTEAFF
CDR3nt: TGTGCCAGCATCCTACTGGTAAACACTGAAGCTTTCTTT

abundance: .
j_gene: TRBJ2-3
v_gene: TRBV7-3
d_gene: TRBD2
CDR3aa: CASSSMLAETDTQYF
CDR3nt: TGTGCCAGCAGCTCCATGCTAGCGGAAACAGATACGCAGTATTTT

abundance: .
j_gene: TRBJ2-2
v_gene: TRBV28
d_gene: TRBD2
CDR3aa: CASNIAGDTGELFF
CDR3nt: TGTGCCAGCAACATAGCGGGAGACACCGGGGAGCTGTTTTTT